The entry below gives a single T cell receptor (beta chain) sequence along with its context. How the authors handled the data: Amplification of reference gene primers provided the estimated nucleated cell counts. Assay used: immunoSEQ multiplex PCR; TCRdb lists only in-frame clones, some missing. Clone size and the V and J calls come from that table; the DNA yielded D and trimming. In the table there are hundreds of thousands of clones, around 90% of which are singletons. One Seattle source followed patients from active infection through their disease course. The data are from a study of blood T cell repertoires in COVID-19. Study background: The United States, Italy and Spain were the sources of the acute and convalescent COVID-19 samples. The analysed material was cDNA or gDNA that came from T cells, B-cell-depleted T cells, or PBMCs.

CDR1 is MNHNS, CDR2 SASEGT, per germline. The V and J ends lost 11 bases and 8 bases respectively, with 21 bases between them. The CDR3 spans 14 residues. Sample: peripheral blood. The receptor was derived from a man between 18 and 29 years old with COVID-19, enrolled during active disease. This chain joins TRBV6-1 and TRBJ1-4, with D perhaps matching TRBD1 (5 bases). The CDR3 DNA reads TGTGCCTCCATGGAAGACAGTGTGGCCGAAAAACTGTTTTTT. It encodes CASMEDSVAEKLFF.